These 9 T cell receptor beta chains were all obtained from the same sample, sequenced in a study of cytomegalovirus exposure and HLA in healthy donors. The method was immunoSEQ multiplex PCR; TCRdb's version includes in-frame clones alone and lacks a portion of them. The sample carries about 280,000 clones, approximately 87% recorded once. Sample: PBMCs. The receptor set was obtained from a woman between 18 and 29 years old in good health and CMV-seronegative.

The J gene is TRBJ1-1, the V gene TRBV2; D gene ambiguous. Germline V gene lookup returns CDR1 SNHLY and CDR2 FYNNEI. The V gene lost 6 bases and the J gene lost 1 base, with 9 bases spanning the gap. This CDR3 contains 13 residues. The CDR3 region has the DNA TGTGCCAGCAGGCTCTCACAGAACACTGAAGCTTTCTTT. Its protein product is CASRLSQNTEAFF.

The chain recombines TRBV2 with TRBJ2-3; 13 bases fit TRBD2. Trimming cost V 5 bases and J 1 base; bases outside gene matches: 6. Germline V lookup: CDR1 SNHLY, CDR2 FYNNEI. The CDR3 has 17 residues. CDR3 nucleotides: TGTGCCAGCAGTCACGAAGGACTAGCGGGAGGCACAGATACGCAGTATTTT. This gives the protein CASSHEGLAGGTDTQYF.

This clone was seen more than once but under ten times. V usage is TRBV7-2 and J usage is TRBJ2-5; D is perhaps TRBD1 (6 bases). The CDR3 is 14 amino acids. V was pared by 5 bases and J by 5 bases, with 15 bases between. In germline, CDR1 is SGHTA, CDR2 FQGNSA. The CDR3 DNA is TGTGCCAGCAGCCCTCAGACAGGCGGGGAGACCCAGTACTTC. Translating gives CASSPQTGGETQYF. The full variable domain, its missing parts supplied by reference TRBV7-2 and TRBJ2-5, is GAGVSQSPSNKVTEKGKDVELRCDPISGHTALYWYRQSLGQGLEFLIYFQGNSAPDKSGLPSDRFSAERTGGSVSTLTIQRTQQEDSAVYLCASSPQTGGETQYFGPGTRLLVL.

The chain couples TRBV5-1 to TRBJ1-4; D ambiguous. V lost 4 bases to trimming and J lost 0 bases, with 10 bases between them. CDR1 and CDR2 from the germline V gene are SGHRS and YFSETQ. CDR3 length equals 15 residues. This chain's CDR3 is CASSTMTSTNEKLFF. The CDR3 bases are TGCGCCAGCAGCACCATGACATCAACTAATGAAAAACTGTTTTTT.

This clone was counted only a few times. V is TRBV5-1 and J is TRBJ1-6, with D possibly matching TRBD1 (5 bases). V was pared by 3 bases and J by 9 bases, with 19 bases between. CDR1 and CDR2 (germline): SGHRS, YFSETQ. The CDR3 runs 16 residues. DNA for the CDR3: TGCGCCAGCAGCTCCAGAGAAGGTCAGGGCCCTTCACCCCTCCACTTT. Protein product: CASSSREGQGPSPLHF.

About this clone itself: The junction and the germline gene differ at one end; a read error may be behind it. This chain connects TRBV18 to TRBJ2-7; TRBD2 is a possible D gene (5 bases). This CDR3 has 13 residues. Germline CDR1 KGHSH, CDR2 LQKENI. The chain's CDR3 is CASSPQADYEQYF. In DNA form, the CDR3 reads TGTGCCAGCTCGCCACAAGCGGACTACGAGCAGTACTTC.

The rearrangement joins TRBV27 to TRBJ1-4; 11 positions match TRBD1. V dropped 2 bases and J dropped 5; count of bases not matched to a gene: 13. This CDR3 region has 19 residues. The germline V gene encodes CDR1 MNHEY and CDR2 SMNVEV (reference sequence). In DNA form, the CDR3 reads TGTGCCAGCAGTTTACGCCCCGGGACAGGGGGGCTCGAGAATGAAAAACTGTTTTTT. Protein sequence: CASSLRPGTGGLENEKLFF. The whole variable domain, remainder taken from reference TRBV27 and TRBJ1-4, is EAQVTQNPRYLITVTGKKLTVTCSQNMNHEYMSWYRQDPGLGLRQIYYSMNVEVTDKGDVPEGYKVSRKEKRNFPLILESPSPNQTSLYFCASSLRPGTGGLENEKLFFGSGTQLSVL.

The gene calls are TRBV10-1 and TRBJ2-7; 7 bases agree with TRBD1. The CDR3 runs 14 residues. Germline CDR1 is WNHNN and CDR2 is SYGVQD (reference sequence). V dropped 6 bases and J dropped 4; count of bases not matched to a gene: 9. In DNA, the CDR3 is TGCGCCAGCAGCCCGGGACAGAGCCTATACGAGCAGTACTTC. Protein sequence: CASSPGQSLYEQYF.

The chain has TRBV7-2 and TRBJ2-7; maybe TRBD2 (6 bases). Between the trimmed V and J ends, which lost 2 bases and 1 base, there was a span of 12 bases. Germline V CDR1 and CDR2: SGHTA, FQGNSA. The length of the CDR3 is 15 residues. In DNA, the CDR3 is TGTGCCAGCAGCTTATGGCCGGGGGAATCCTACGAGCAGTACTTC. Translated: CASSLWPGESYEQYF.